The rows below give T cell receptor beta chains drawn from one sample of a study of shared clonotypes between healthy human individuals. Clones were sequenced by immunoSEQ multiplex PCR, and TCRdb holds only the in-frame ones, with some missing. This sample has around 500,000 clones, with 76% found just once. Material: PBMCs. The receptors originated from a middle-aged woman in good health. Some clones in this sample may be carry-over from other donors' samples. Both conserved end residues are part of each CDR3. D genes are given only for firm matches. Size tells how often a clone was seen (once, few, many) or the class of an expanded clone, and some rows leave it out.

d_call	clone_size	v_call	j_call	cdr3_nt	cdr3_aa
.	.	TRBV9	TRBJ1-5	TGTGCCAGCAGCGTTTCGGTGGGCCAGCCCCAGCATTTT	CASSVSVGQPQHF
TRBD2	.	TRBV29-1	TRBJ2-7	TGCAGCGTACCGGGGGCGGGAGGAGGACTCGAGCAGTACTTC	CSVPGAGGGLEQYF
.	.	TRBV5-1	TRBJ2-7	TGCGCCAGCAGCCCGGAGAGGGCCTACGAGCAGTACTTC	CASSPERAYEQYF
TRBD1	.	TRBV6-4	TRBJ1-2	TGTGCCAGCAGCCCCACAGGGGGCGAGGGCTATGGCTACACCTTC	CASSPTGGEGYGYTF
.	.	TRBV7-2	TRBJ2-5	TGTGCCAGCAGCTTATCGGGGAAAGAGACCCAGTACTTC	CASSLSGKETQYF
.	.	TRBV18	TRBJ2-3	TGTGCCAGCTCACCACCGGGGTTTAGTTGGACAGATACGCAGTATTTT	CASSPPGFSWTDTQYF
.	.	TRBV10-3	TRBJ2-4	TGTGCCATCAGTGACCAGCGAAACATTCAGTACTTC	CAISDQRNIQYF
TRBD2	.	TRBV7-9	TRBJ2-1	TGTGCCAGCAGCTCTTCTACTAGCGGGAGCAGGAATGAGCAGTTCTTC	CASSSSTSGSRNEQFF
.	.	TRBV27	TRBJ2-7	TGTGCCAGCAGCCCACCACCCGGGGGGCTCCCCTACGAGCAGTACTTC	CASSPPPGGLPYEQYF
TRBD1	.	TRBV11-2	TRBJ2-7	TGTGCCAGCAGCGGGGACGGGGGACAGGGTGTATTTTACGAGCAGTACTTC	CASSGDGGQGVFYEQYF
TRBD2	.	TRBV4-2	TRBJ2-2	TGTGCCAGCAGCCACCCTGAGCGGGAGGATGGGGGGGAGCTGTTTTTT	CASSHPEREDGGELFF
.	.	TRBV28	TRBJ1-4	TGTGCCAGCAGTTTGGGTGAAGACAGTCCAAAACATGAAAAACTGTTTTTT	CASSLGEDSPKHEKLFF
TRBD2	.	TRBV20-1	TRBJ2-5	TGCAGTGCTCTAGCGGAAGAGACCCAGTACTTC	CSALAEETQYF
.	.	TRBV30	TRBJ2-7	TGTGCCTCCTCAAGGGACGCCCCCTACGAGCAGTACTTC	CASSRDAPYEQYF
.	.	TRBV19	TRBJ2-7	TGTGCCAGTAGTACGGCGGCCGGTTTTGGCGAGCAGTACTTC	CASSTAAGFGEQYF
TRBD1	.	TRBV28	TRBJ1-5	TGTGCCAGCACCCCCTGGGTACAGGGGAGCAATCAGCCCCAGCATTTT	CASTPWVQGSNQPQHF
TRBD2	.	TRBV11-2	TRBJ2-3	TGTGCCAGCGGCGGGAGTAGGACAGATACGCAGTATTTT	CASGGSRTDTQYF
.	.	TRBV29-1	TRBJ1-2	TGCAGCGTAGAGAGTAGCTACACCTTC	CSVESSYTF
TRBD2	.	TRBV15	TRBJ2-7	TGTGCCACCAGCAGGGGAGGGGCAGCAGGCTACGAGCAGTACTTC	CATSRGGAAGYEQYF
.	.	TRBV4-2	TRBJ2-1	TGTGCCAGCAGCCAAGATGCGTTTGTGAATGAGCAGTTCTTC	CASSQDAFVNEQFF
TRBD1	once	TRBV28	TRBJ1-2	TGTGCCAGCAGGAACAGGGGAGGTGCTGGCTACACCTTC	CASRNRGGAGYTF
.	.	TRBV6-1	TRBJ2-7	TGTGCCAGCTCGGACAGTAAGGTCAACGAGCAGTACTTC	CASSDSKVNEQYF
.	.	TRBV18	TRBJ1-5	TGTGCCAGCTCCCCCGAGGGAGGGTATCAGCCCCAGCATTTT	CASSPEGGYQPQHF
TRBD1	.	TRBV2	TRBJ1-2	TGTGCCAGCAGTGGACAGGGTCTCGGCTACACCTTC	CASSGQGLGYTF
TRBD2	.	TRBV11-3	TRBJ2-1	TGTGCCAGCAGCCCTAGGACTAGCGGAGCTGAGCAGTTCTTC	CASSPRTSGAEQFF
TRBD1	.	TRBV7-2	TRBJ2-7	TGTGCCAGCAGGCCTCGGGACAGGGGCTTCTACGAGCAGTACTTC	CASRPRDRGFYEQYF
.	.	TRBV18	TRBJ2-7	TGTGCCAGCTCACCCGACAGATCCTACGAGCAGTACTTC	CASSPDRSYEQYF
.	.	TRBV7-8	TRBJ1-1	TGTGCCAGCAGCCCGCGGGCGAACACTGAAGCTTTCTTT	CASSPRANTEAFF
.	.	TRBV4-3	TRBJ1-2	TGCGCCAGCAGCCAAGATAAGGCAGTTGGGGGCTACACCTTC	CASSQDKAVGGYTF
TRBD1	.	TRBV2	TRBJ2-3	TGTGCCAGCAGTGACGGACAGGGGTTCTCGGATACGCAGTATTTT	CASSDGQGFSDTQYF
TRBD2	.	TRBV19	TRBJ2-1	TGTGCCACAGAGACTAGCGGCAATGAGCAGTTCTTC	CATETSGNEQFF
.	.	TRBV10-2	TRBJ1-2	TGCGCCAGCAGCACAGGGTGGGATGGCTACACCTTC	CASSTGWDGYTF
TRBD1	.	TRBV7-8	TRBJ2-3	TGTGCCAGCCGACAGGGACAGGGCAGTCAGACGCAGTATTTT	CASRQGQGSQTQYF
TRBD1	.	TRBV28	TRBJ1-2	TGTGCCAGCAGACCGACAGGGTTATATGGCTACACCTTC	CASRPTGLYGYTF
.	.	TRBV19	TRBJ2-1	TGTGCCAGTAGTCTCCCGGGGGCCTACAATGAGCAGTTCTTC	CASSLPGAYNEQFF
.	once	TRBV30	TRBJ1-2	TGTGCCTGGAGTGTACTACAGCTTAGAGACTATGGCTACACCTTC	CAWSVLQLRDYGYTF
TRBD2	once	TRBV18	TRBJ2-5	TGTGCCAGCTCACCGTTGGAGCGGGGGAGGGAGACCCAGTACTTC	CASSPLERGRETQYF
TRBD2	.	TRBV6-5	TRBJ2-7	TGTGCCAGCAGTTACGGACTAGCTGCCTACGAGCAGTACTTC	CASSYGLAAYEQYF
.	.	TRBV6-6	TRBJ1-5	TGTGCCAGCAGTCACCGACAGGGCAATCAGCCCCAGCATTTT	CASSHRQGNQPQHF
.	.	TRBV30	TRBJ2-5	TGTGCCTGGACGGTTGGCGGCGGCGGGGAGACCCAGTACTTC	CAWTVGGGGETQYF
.	.	TRBV11-3	TRBJ2-5	TGTGCCAGCAGCTTAGGGGGAGACGGAGAGACCCAGTACTTC	CASSLGGDGETQYF
.	.	TRBV5-1	TRBJ2-1	TGCGCCAGCAGCCTACCCCAGGGCGGGAATGCCAATGAGCAGTTCTTC	CASSLPQGGNANEQFF
TRBD2	.	TRBV2	TRBJ2-1	TGTGCCAGCAGTGATCTAGCGGGAGTACGGAATGAGCAGTTCTTC	CASSDLAGVRNEQFF
.	few	TRBV19	TRBJ2-7	TGTGCCAGTAGTATAGAGACAGCCTACGAGCAGTACTTC	CASSIETAYEQYF
.	.	TRBV28	TRBJ1-1	TGTGCCAGCAGTTTTGGGGGGGCAGGCACTGAAGCTTTCTTT	CASSFGGAGTEAFF
.	.	TRBV30	TRBJ2-1	TGTGCCTGGAGTGCCCCCTTGGCAGGGAGGTTCAATGAGCAGTTCTTC	CAWSAPLAGRFNEQFF
.	.	TRBV6-6	TRBJ2-1	TGTGCCAGCAGTTACTCCCCAGGGACGAATGAGCAGTTCTTC	CASSYSPGTNEQFF
.	few	TRBV19	TRBJ1-3	TGTGCCAGTAGCCGTAGGGACGGAAACACCATATATTTT	CASSRRDGNTIYF
.	.	TRBV7-2	TRBJ2-7	TGTGCCAGCAGCTTAGGGTGGTCGGTCTACGAGCAGTACTTC	CASSLGWSVYEQYF
.	.	TRBV30	TRBJ2-3	TGTGCCTGGAGTTTTAGATCATACACAGATACGCAGTATTTT	CAWSFRSYTDTQYF